These T cell receptor beta chains were read from a single sample in a study of human T cells and chemical hapten exposure. From the RACE reads, TCRdb called clonotypes with MiXCR, one entry per CDR3 protein. Seen here are just under 65,000 distinct CDR3 sequences, approximately 11% observed once, and the top ten hold about 2.5%. The material was whole blood, obtained in connection with sensitization to the hapten diphenylcyclopropenone (DPC). These receptors all come from a woman under 40 with alopecia areata. Some clones in this sample may be carry-over from other donors' samples. CDR3s include the opening cysteine and the closing phenylalanine or tryptophan. The D gene is left open where the match is weak. For some rows the clone size is stated as once, few or many, or as a class when expanded; others skip it.

v_gene	abundance	j_gene	d_gene	CDR3aa	CDR3nt
TRBV28	few	TRBJ2-7	TRBD2	CATEGAGGPYEQYF	TGTGCCACAGAGGGAGCGGGGGGCCCCTACGAGCAGTACTTC
TRBV4-3	-	TRBJ1-2	TRBD1	CASSQDNDRVYGYTF	TGCGCCAGCAGCCAAGATAACGACAGGGTTTATGGCTACACCTTC
TRBV6-6	-	TRBJ2-7	-	CASSYSGSVSYEQYF	TGTGCCAGCAGTTACTCGGGGAGCGTATCCTACGAGCAGTACTTC
TRBV12-3/TRBV12-4	many	TRBJ2-2	TRBD1	CASGRDRINTGELFF	TGTGCCAGCGGTAGGGACAGGATCAACACCGGGGAGCTGTTTTTT
TRBV29-1	many	TRBJ2-1	TRBD2	CSVEGLAIYNEQFF	TGCAGCGTTGAAGGACTAGCGATCTACAATGAGCAGTTCTTC
TRBV6-6	many	TRBJ1-1	-	CASRPQGMRTEAFF	TGTGCCAGCAGGCCACAGGGTATGAGAACTGAAGCTTTCTTT
TRBV28	-	TRBJ2-6	-	CASSDWSSGANVLTF	TGTGCCAGCAGCGATTGGAGCTCTGGGGCCAACGTCCTGACTTTC
TRBV7-2	few	TRBJ2-3	-	CASRPRTVSTDTQYF	TGTGCCAGCAGACCGCGGACAGTTAGCACAGATACGCAGTATTTT
TRBV20-1	many	TRBJ2-5	-	CSARVPLTAQETQYF	TGCAGTGCTAGAGTCCCATTAACAGCCCAAGAGACCCAGTACTTC
TRBV28	few	TRBJ2-2	-	CASSRVLRQGNTGELFF	TGTGCCAGCAGCCGTGTTTTGAGGCAGGGGAACACCGGGGAGCTGTTTTTT
TRBV6-2/TRBV6-3	few	TRBJ2-1	-	CASSYENSYNEQFF	TGTGCCAGCAGTTACGAAAACTCCTACAATGAGCAGTTCTTC
TRBV18	-	TRBJ2-1	-	CASSPSNNNEQFF	TGTGCCAGCTCACCGTCAAACAACAATGAGCAGTTCTTC
TRBV6-1	few	TRBJ2-1	-	CASSEVGVPIRSEQFF	TGTGCCAGCAGTGAAGTAGGGGTCCCCATCCGTAGTGAGCAGTTCTTC
TRBV4-3	many	TRBJ2-3	-	CASSPAPGSGNTDTQYF	TGCGCCAGCAGCCCCGCGCCGGGGAGCGGCAACACAGATACGCAGTATTTT
TRBV28	few	TRBJ2-5	TRBD1	CASGIDRGRRDQYF	TGTGCCAGCGGTATCGACAGGGGGAGACGGGACCAGTACTTC
TRBV29-1	-	TRBJ2-7	TRBD2	CSATAGDLYEQYF	TGCAGCGCCACAGCGGGAGACCTCTACGAGCAGTACTTC
TRBV5-1	many	TRBJ1-1	-	CASSPNRVKVTEAFF	TGCGCCAGCAGCCCCAACAGGGTTAAGGTCACTGAAGCTTTCTTT
TRBV28	-	TRBJ2-7	-	CASSLFRSNSYEQYF	TGTGCCAGCAGTTTATTTCGGTCAAACTCCTACGAGCAGTACTTC
TRBV5-6	many	TRBJ1-1	-	CASRRGPEAFF	TGTGCCAGCAGGAGAGGTCCTGAAGCTTTCTTT
TRBV5-3	-	TRBJ1-6	TRBD1	CARSLGQGKSPLHF	TGTGCCAGAAGCCTAGGACAGGGGAAATCACCCCTCCACTTT
TRBV30	many	TRBJ2-6	TRBD1	CAWSVTGAGRGANVLTF	TGTGCCTGGAGTGTTACAGGGGCTGGACGGGGGGCCAACGTCCTGACTTTC
TRBV30	-	TRBJ1-1	-	CACTANTEAFF	TGTGCCTGTACAGCGAACACTGAAGCTTTCTTT
TRBV28	-	TRBJ1-4	TRBD1	CASRSGGNEKLFF	TGTGCCAGCAGGTCAGGGGGAAATGAAAAACTGTTTTTT
TRBV19	many	TRBJ1-3	TRBD1	CASAGQGLFSSGNTIYF	TGTGCCAGTGCGGGACAGGGGTTGTTTTCTTCCGGAAACACCATATATTTT
TRBV5-1	-	TRBJ2-7	TRBD1	CASSSLGDRPSYEQYF	TGCGCCAGCAGCTCGCTGGGGGACAGACCTAGTTACGAGCAGTACTTC
TRBV6-5	-	TRBJ1-1	TRBD1	CASSRQGAMNTEAFF	TGTGCCAGCAGCCGACAGGGGGCTATGAACACTGAAGCTTTCTTT
TRBV10-2	few	TRBJ2-3	-	CASSDYTDTQYF	TGCGCCAGCAGTGATTACACAGATACGCAGTATTTT
TRBV27	many	TRBJ1-6	TRBD1	CASSFGFRGQRSPLHF	TGTGCCAGCAGTTTCGGGTTTAGGGGGCAACGCTCACCCCTCCACTTT
TRBV29-1	few	TRBJ1-1	-	CSVPGRGKIAEAFF	TGCAGCGTACCTGGACGGGGGAAAATCGCTGAAGCTTTCTTT
TRBV5-4	few	TRBJ1-4	-	CASSSGTTTNEKLFF	TGTGCCAGCAGCTCAGGGACAACAACTAATGAAAAACTGTTTTTT
TRBV7-2	few	TRBJ2-3	-	CASSLKDTQYF	TGTGCCAGCAGCTTGAAAGATACGCAGTATTTT
TRBV9	few	TRBJ1-1	-	CASSPSAGPEAFF	TGTGCCAGCAGCCCGAGCGCGGGGCCCGAAGCTTTCTTT
TRBV3-1	-	TRBJ2-1	-	CASSQPPGPRSSYNEQFF	TGTGCCAGCAGCCAACCCCCCGGCCCGAGGAGCTCCTACAATGAGCAGTTCTTC
TRBV7-9	-	TRBJ1-1	-	CASSSTGRSTEAFF	TGTGCCAGCAGTTCTACAGGACGGAGCACTGAGGCTTTCTTT
TRBV18	many	TRBJ1-5	-	CASSPTEGQPQHF	TGTGCCAGCTCCCCTACGGAGGGTCAGCCCCAGCATTTT
TRBV7-2	few	TRBJ2-1	TRBD1	CASSAGQGKNNEQFF	TGTGCCAGCAGCGCAGGACAGGGTAAAAACAATGAGCAGTTCTTC
TRBV6-6	few	TRBJ1-2	TRBD1	CASSFGQAHYGYTF	TGTGCCAGCAGTTTCGGACAGGCCCACTATGGCTACACCTTC
TRBV2	few	TRBJ1-2	-	CASNYQEGYGYTF	TGTGCCAGCAATTACCAGGAGGGCTATGGCTACACCTTC